Following are 27 T cell receptor beta chains from one sample sequenced in a study of blood T cells in healthy people across ages. The use of a sample-barcoded 5' primer and a J-beta primer mix characterized a second PCR of roughly 6 to 11 cycles. TCRdb reprocessed the 5' RACE reads with MiXCR, giving one entry per CDR3 protein. The profile shows fewer than 2,000,000 distinct CDR3 sequences, around 40% of them singletons. Material: blood. Receptors originate from a human donor in good health.

The chain couples TRBV2 to TRBJ1-4; D remains ambiguous. From germline, CDR1 is SNHLY and CDR2 FYNNEI. CDR3 length: 14 residues. V dropped 4 bases and J dropped 6 bases, with 12 bases sitting between them. The CDR3 protein is CASSVEGGDEKLFF. In DNA, the CDR3 is TGTGCCAGCAGTGTTGAAGGTGGGGATGAAAAACTGTTTTTT. Full variable domain (missing parts from reference TRBV2 and TRBJ1-4): EPEVTQTPSHQVTQMGQEVILRCVPISNHLYFYWYRQILGQKVEFLVSFYNNEISEKSEIFDDQFSVERPDGSNFTLKIRSTKLEDSAMYFCASSVEGGDEKLFFGSGTQLSVL.

This clonotype was seen only a few times. The gene calls are TRBV12-5 and TRBJ2-1, with D tentatively TRBD1 (5 bases). This CDR3 comprises 16 residues. V was cut by 3 bases and J by 2 bases, with 14 bases left in between. Germline V CDR1 and CDR2: LGHNT, FRNRAP. This CDR3 is CASGFSTGLTYNEQFF. DNA of the CDR3: TGTGCTAGTGGTTTCTCCACAGGCCTTACCTACAATGAGCAGTTCTTC.

As for this clonotype: The junction does not match germline at one end; this may be a read error. The CDR3, as DNA: TGTACCAGCAGCCCTAATCGATTGGGGTCAGATACGCAGTATTTT. Its protein product is CTSSPNRLGSDTQYF. V usage is TRBV11-2 and J usage is TRBJ2-3; D call uncertain. This CDR3 is built from 15 residues. Germline CDR1 reads SGHAT; CDR2 reads FQNNGV.

Only a few counts were recorded for this clonotype. The chain employs TRBV5-1 and TRBJ2-3; a weak D match, TRBD1 (5 bases). V dropped 4 bases and J dropped 1 base, with 16 bases sitting between them. Germline CDR1 reads SGHRS; CDR2 reads YFSETQ. This CDR3 has 16 amino acids. The CDR3 DNA is TGCGCCAGCAGCAAGGGGTTGTATACGGGCACAGATACGCAGTATTTT. Its protein product is CASSKGLYTGTDTQYF.

This clonotype was counted only a few times. CDR3 nucleotide sequence: TGCAGCGTTCGGCACAGCCAGTTATTCCCCTACGAGCAGTACTTC. Amino acid sequence: CSVRHSQLFPYEQYF. This chain links TRBV29-1 with TRBJ2-7; the D is unclear. Germline loops: CDR1 SQVTM, CDR2 ANQGSEA. This CDR3 comprises 15 residues. V lost 5 bases to trimming and J lost 2 bases, with 19 bases between them.

V and J are TRBV5-1 and TRBJ2-7, with a tentative D call TRBD1 (5 bases). Germline CDR1 SGHRS, CDR2 YFSETQ. V was cut by 6 bases and J by 0 bases, with 16 bases left in between. CDR3 length equals 15 residues. CDR3 nucleotide sequence: TGCGCCAGCACCAAGGACGCAGGGAACTCCTACGAGCAGTACTTC. Translation: CASTKDAGNSYEQYF.

This clonotype was observed a handful of times. The chain's CDR3 is CASSQGRTAYGYTF. The CDR3 bases are TGTGCCAGCAGCCAAGGACGGACAGCTTATGGCTACACCTTC. The rearrangement joins TRBV3-1 to TRBJ1-2, with D possibly matching TRBD1 (6 bases). The length of the CDR3 is 14 residues. The V gene lost 1 base and the J gene lost 5 bases, with 11 bases spanning the gap. The V gene's germline CDR1 is LGHDT and CDR2 YNNKEL (reference sequence).

This clonotype was detected many times. The gene calls are TRBV2 and TRBJ1-2; D unresolved. Per the germline V gene, CDR1 is SNHLY and CDR2 is FYNNEI. The V end was cut by 5 bases, the J end by 7 bases, with 14 bases between. The CDR3 is made up of 13 amino acids. CDR3 loop: CASSPGSVRGYTF. The CDR3, as DNA: TGTGCCAGCAGTCCCGGGTCAGTGCGTGGCTACACCTTC.

This clonotype came up many times. The rearrangement links TRBV2 to TRBJ1-5, with TRBD1 identical over 8 bases. CDR3 length: 13 amino acids. Per germline, CDR1 SNHLY and CDR2 FYNNEI. J gave up 4 bases and V 6 bases, and 2 bases lay outside the gene matches. Here the CDR3 DNA reads TGTGCCAGCAGGACAGGGGAGAATCAGCCCCAGCATTTT. Translating gives CASRTGENQPQHF.

In DNA form, the CDR3 reads TGTGCCATCAGTGAGTCGAGTTCGGGACCCTATGGCTACACCTTC. Translation: CAISESSSGPYGYTF. The rearrangement joins TRBV10-3 to TRBJ1-2, with TRBD1 as a possible D gene (5 bases). This CDR3 is built from 15 residues. CDR1 ENHRY and CDR2 SYGVKD come from the germline V gene. V was clipped by 0 bases and J by 4 bases, with 12 bases between them.

This clonotype was counted many times. The chain carries TRBV6-5 and TRBJ2-1, with unresolved D. The V gene lost 4 bases and the J gene lost 8 bases, with 15 bases spanning the gap. Germline CDR1 reads MNHEY; CDR2 reads SVGAGI. The CDR3 totals 14 residues. This CDR3 is CASSFARLTHEQFF. The DNA of the CDR3 is TGTGCCAGCAGTTTTGCAAGGCTCACCCATGAGCAGTTCTTC.

This chain's CDR3 is CATSPPGNEQFF. The DNA of the CDR3 is TGTGCCACCAGCCCGCCAGGCAATGAGCAGTTCTTC. V gene TRBV15 combines with J gene TRBJ2-1; unclear D gene. Trimming took off 5 bases at V and 6 bases at J, with 8 bases between the two ends. Germline CDR1 LNHNV, CDR2 YYDKDF (reference sequence). This CDR3 has 12 residues.

This clonotype was counted between two and nine times. DNA of the CDR3: TGTGCCACCAGCAGATCTCCCTGGGCAGGACCAAACTATGGCTACACCTTC. This sequence encodes CATSRSPWAGPNYGYTF. The chain uses TRBV15 and TRBJ1-2, with unresolved D. The CDR3 spans 17 residues. Trimming left V 2 bases short and J 2 bases short, with 18 bases between. CDR1 LNHNV and CDR2 YYDKDF come from the germline V gene (reference sequence).

This sequence joins TRBV20-1 and TRBJ1-6; tentative D call: TRBD1 (5 bases). CDR3 size: 15 residues. The germline V and J ends were trimmed by 3 bases and 2 bases, with 11 bases remaining between them. The germline V gene encodes CDR1 DFQATT and CDR2 SNEGSKA (reference sequence). CDR3 sequence: CSARLGGTYNSPLHF. CDR3 nucleotides: TGCAGTGCTAGGCTCGGGGGGACCTATAATTCACCCCTCCACTTT.

This clonotype was seen ten or more times. The rearrangement joins TRBV20-1 to TRBJ2-7, with D unclear. CDR1 DFQATT and CDR2 SNEGSKA come from the germline V gene (reference sequence). Trimming pared 1 base from V and 0 bases from J, leaving 13 bases between. The CDR3 is 15 residues long. DNA for the CDR3: TGCAGTGCTAGAGTCCCAGTGGGAAGCTCCTACGAGCAGTACTTC. Residues: CSARVPVGSSYEQYF.

This chain connects TRBV13 to TRBJ1-2; 8 nucleotides line up with TRBD1. With the DNA end fitting TRBJ2-1 better, the J assignment may be wrong. Germline values: CDR1 PRHDT, CDR2 FYEKMQ (reference sequence). The CDR3 has 16 amino acids. The DNA of the CDR3 is TGTGCCAGCAGCTTATACGGGACAGGAAGAGAAGAGACCCAGTTCTTC. Its translation: CASSLYGTGREETQFF.

The chain combines TRBV19 with TRBJ2-5, with 8 bases matching TRBD1. The CDR3 sequence is 13 residues long. V lost 10 bases to trimming and J lost 5 bases; unmatched junction nucleotides: 9. Per the germline V gene, CDR1 is LNHDA and CDR2 is SQIVND (reference sequence). The CDR3 protein is CATRTGNMETQYF. The DNA for the CDR3 is TGTGCCACTAGGACAGGGAACATGGAGACCCAGTACTTC.

The sample holds many counts of this clonotype. The chain recombines TRBV7-9 with TRBJ1-2, with a tentative D call TRBD1 (5 bases). V was trimmed by 2 bases and J by 10 bases, leaving 17 bases between them. The CDR3 length is 14 residues. Germline assignment: CDR1 SEHNR and CDR2 FQNEAQ (reference sequence). CDR3 nucleotides: TGTGCCAGCAGCTTACTCTCTGCCGGGGGTACCTACACCTTC. Protein: CASSLLSAGGTYTF. Full variable domain (missing parts from reference TRBV7-9 and TRBJ1-2): DTGVSQNPRHKITKRGQNVTFRCDPISEHNRLYWYRQTLGQGPEFLTYFQNEAQLEKSRLLSDRFSAERPKGSFSTLEIQRTEQGDSAMYLCASSLLSAGGTYTFGSGTRLTVV.

The chain combines TRBV4-3 with TRBJ2-3; D is perhaps TRBD2 (6 bases). The germline gives CDR1 LGHNA, CDR2 YSLEER. This CDR3 spans 17 amino acids. V was shortened by 0 bases and J by 6 bases, with 19 bases between the two germline ends. CDR3 sequence (DNA): TGCGCCAGCAGCCAAGAGCGGGGAGAGGGATATTGGGATACGCAGTATTTT. Translating gives CASSQERGEGYWDTQYF.

The chain couples TRBV2 to TRBJ2-3; 9 positions agree with TRBD2. V shed 5 bases and J 0 bases; nucleotides not matched to a gene: 6. Per germline, CDR1 SNHLY and CDR2 FYNNEI. The CDR3 extends over 16 amino acids. The CDR3 DNA reads as TGTGCCAGCAGTATGAAAGCGGGGGGCAGCACAGATACGCAGTATTTT. Its protein product is CASSMKAGGSTDTQYF.

The chain has TRBV20-1 and TRBJ2-3, with D hard to call. The CDR3 consists of 15 residues. The ends were cut back, 1 base at V and 1 base at J, with 12 bases in the middle. Germline V CDR1 and CDR2: DFQATT, SNEGSKA (reference sequence). For the CDR3, the DNA is TGCAGTGCTAGAGCTCTAGTACTGGGCACAGATACGCAGTATTTT. It yields the protein CSARALVLGTDTQYF.

This chain joins TRBV5-1 and TRBJ2-1; 7 positions agree with TRBD2. Trimming removed 2 bases from V and 7 bases from J; junction bases left unmatched: 3. The CDR3 spans 13 residues. Germline V gives CDR1 SGHRS, CDR2 YFSETQ. The CDR3 bases are TGCGCCAGCAGCTTCCGGGAGGTAAATGAGCAGTTCTTC. Translation: CASSFREVNEQFF.

This chain links TRBV4-1 with TRBJ2-5; 7 bases match TRBD1. Losses at the gene ends were 6 bases for V and 1 base for J; bases not matched to a gene: 11. The germline V gene encodes CDR1 MGHRA and CDR2 YSYEKL. The CDR3 is 16 amino acids. The chain's CDR3 is CASSQLGQALQETQYF. CDR3 DNA: TGCGCCAGCAGTCAGTTAGGACAGGCCCTCCAAGAGACCCAGTACTTC.

This rearrangement joins TRBV9 to TRBJ2-1; 8 nucleotides agree with TRBD1. The CDR3 totals 16 residues. Trimming at V came to 3 bases and at J to 0 bases, leaving 5 bases not matched to a gene. Germline V gene data show CDR1 as SGDLS and CDR2 as YYNGEE. The CDR3 spells CASSGRQGSSYNEQFF. The CDR3, as DNA: TGTGCCAGCAGCGGAAGACAGGGGAGCTCCTACAATGAGCAGTTCTTC.

This clonotype was found a few times. The V and J genes are TRBV7-2 and TRBJ2-3, with D perhaps being TRBD1 or TRBD2 (7 bases each). The CDR3 runs 16 residues. Trimming took off 3 bases at V and 0 bases at J, with 13 bases between the two ends. Germline V gene lookup returns CDR1 SGHTA and CDR2 FQGNSA. The CDR3 sequence is CASSFQGGTSTDTQYF. CDR3 nucleotide sequence: TGTGCCAGCAGCTTCCAGGGGGGGACTAGCACAGATACGCAGTATTTT.

This clonotype was found a few times. This chain uses TRBV12-3 or TRBV12-4 with TRBJ2-6; TRBD1 matches at 9 bases. The CDR3 length is 17 residues. V lost 6 bases, J lost 0 bases, and 6 bases stayed unmatched. The CDR3 here is CASRPGQGTSGANVLTF. As DNA, the CDR3 is TGTGCCAGCAGACCGGGACAGGGAACCTCTGGGGCCAACGTCCTGACTTTC.

The rearrangement joins TRBV5-5 to TRBJ1-1; 9 nucleotides align to TRBD1. The ends lost 0 bases at V and 3 bases at J; junction bases unmatched: 12. This CDR3 spans 18 amino acids. The germline V gene encodes CDR1 SGHKS and CDR2 YYEKEE (reference sequence). CDR3 bases: TGTGCCAGCAGCTTGGCCATAGGACAGGGGATGAAACACACTGAAGCTTTCTTT. This encodes CASSLAIGQGMKHTEAFF.